The T cell receptor beta chain under discussion was sequenced for a study of cytomegalovirus exposure and HLA in healthy donors. CDR1 and CDR2 (germline): MDHEN, SYDVKM. This CDR3 contains 17 residues. With 60 Vbeta and 13 Jbeta primers, the PCR was carried out. Profiled with immunoSEQ multiplex PCR; TCRdb holds only in-frame clones, not every one. The repertoire has roughly 190,000 clones, roughly 80% of them found once; the top ten carry 2.5% to 4%. This TCR was sampled from a woman aged 30 to 39 in good health and CMV-seropositive. The chain links TRBV28 to TRBJ2-5, with a possible D match to TRBD2 (7 bases). With the DNA end fitting TRBJ2-7 better, the J assignment may be wrong. Sequences were obtained from PBMCs. DNA of the CDR3: TGTGCCAGCAGTGCCGCCGGGGGGCCCCGTGGGACCTACGAGCAGTACTTC. Translation gives CASSAAGGPRGTYEQYF.